A single sample is the source of the 12 T cell receptor beta chains below, sequenced in a study of blood T cell repertoires in COVID-19. The protocol was immunoSEQ multiplex PCR, while the TCRdb copy is restricted to in-frame clones and leaves out a portion. Of a few hundred thousand clones in the sample, around 90% were seen once. The source material was PBMCs or T cells enriched from blood (not recorded which). The receptors derive from a woman aged 25 to 45 who had recovered from COVID-19.

V gene TRBV7-2 combines with J gene TRBJ2-7; 8 bases are shared with TRBD1. This CDR3 is built from 13 residues. From germline, CDR1 is SGHTA and CDR2 FQGNSA. Trimming removed 5 bases from V and 4 bases from J; junction bases left unmatched: 4. The CDR3 region is CASSNTGGYEQYF. CDR3 coding DNA: TGTGCCAGCAGCAATACAGGGGGTTACGAGCAGTACTTC.

The chain has TRBV4-2 and TRBJ2-7; 10 positions agree with TRBD2. This CDR3 comprises 16 residues. Per the germline V gene, CDR1 is LGHNA and CDR2 is YNFKEQ. The J segment lost 1 base and the V segment lost 3 bases, leaving 6 bases of the junction unmatched. The CDR3 coding sequence is TGTGCCAGCAGCCAGGACATAGCGGGGGGTTCCTACGAGCAGTACTTC. Protein sequence: CASSQDIAGGSYEQYF.

This clone was seen only once. V gene TRBV6-2 or TRBV6-3 combines with J gene TRBJ2-3; 16 nucleotides align to TRBD2. This CDR3 region has 18 residues. V shed 2 bases, J shed 11 bases, and the junction held 13 bases outside the gene matches. Germline V gives CDR1 MNHEY, CDR2 SVGEGT. CDR3 nucleotides: TGTGCCAGCAGTTACGATGCCTCAACGGGACTAGCGGGGGGGATGCAGTATTTT. The encoded protein is CASSYDASTGLAGGMQYF.

This chain connects TRBV10-1 to TRBJ2-1, with D maybe TRBD2 (5 bases). The V and J ends lost 6 bases and 9 bases respectively, with 15 bases between them. The CDR3 runs 13 residues. Germline V gene data show CDR1 as WNHNN and CDR2 as SYGVQD (reference sequence). CDR3 sequence reads: CASRIGLASEQFF. The DNA of the CDR3 is TGCGCCAGCAGGATAGGACTGGCTAGTGAGCAGTTCTTC.

V is TRBV3-1 (or the pseudogene TRBV3-2) and J is TRBJ1-6, with 9 bases fitting TRBD1. Germline assignment: CDR1 LGHDT and CDR2 YNNKEL (reference sequence). V was clipped by 3 bases and J by 9 bases; unmatched bases: 3. The CDR3 extends over 14 amino acids. DNA for the CDR3: TGTGCCAGCAGCCAGGGACAGGGACGTTCACCCCTCCACTTT. This translates into CASSQGQGRSPLHF.

This clone was recorded only once. The rearrangement uses TRBV7-3 and TRBJ2-3; D uncertain. Germline CDR1 SGHTA, CDR2 FQGTGA. V lost 5 bases to trimming and J lost 6 bases, with 12 bases between them. This CDR3 has 13 residues. In DNA form, the CDR3 reads TGTGCCAGCAGCCCTCCGGGTCTGGATACGCAGTATTTT. Its protein is CASSPPGLDTQYF.

The V and J genes are TRBV5-5 and TRBJ1-2; 8 nucleotides align to TRBD1. Per germline, CDR1 SGHKS and CDR2 YYEKEE (reference sequence). V gave up 0 bases and J gave up 8 bases; unmatched junction bases: 18. This CDR3 has 18 amino acids. The DNA for the CDR3 is TGTGCCAGCAGCTTGGTGGCAGGGGGCGCGACCCTATCCGGAGGCTACACCTTC. The encoded protein is CASSLVAGGATLSGGYTF.

The rearrangement uses TRBV6-5 and TRBJ1-1; D might be TRBD1 (5 bases). V was cut by 9 bases and J by 3 bases, with 14 bases left in between. The CDR3 totals 13 residues. The germline CDR1 and CDR2 sequences are MNHEY and SVGAGI. CDR3 sequence (DNA): TGTGCCAGTCGAGCTACAGGTTACACTGAAGCTTTCTTT. Residues: CASRATGYTEAFF.

This chain links TRBV5-1 with TRBJ1-1; a possible D gene is TRBD1 (5 bases). The germline CDR1 and CDR2 sequences are SGHRS and YFSETQ. Between the trimmed V and J ends, which lost 0 bases and 1 base, there was a span of 7 bases. The CDR3 is made up of 14 amino acids. This CDR3 is CASSLDQGNTEAFF. CDR3 DNA sequence: TGCGCCAGCAGCTTGGACCAGGGGAACACTGAAGCTTTCTTT.

The genes are TRBV7-2 and TRBJ2-7; maybe TRBD1 (6 bases). Germline values: CDR1 SGHTA, CDR2 FQGNSA. The CDR3 covers 13 residues. V lost 1 base and J lost 5, with 9 bases in between. Here the CDR3 reads CASSLGGRDEQYF. As DNA, the CDR3 is TGTGCCAGCAGCTTAGGGGGGCGGGACGAGCAGTACTTC.

This clone was seen a single time. This chain links TRBV18 with TRBJ1-1; 8 bases align to TRBD1. Germline CDR1 KGHSH, CDR2 LQKENI. V gave up 2 bases and J gave up 4 bases; unmatched junction bases: 9. The CDR3 length is 16 residues. CDR3 protein: CASSPYQGAWGTEAFF. The DNA for the CDR3 is TGTGCCAGCTCACCATACCAGGGGGCGTGGGGCACTGAAGCTTTCTTT. The complete variable domain, with remaining parts taken from reference TRBV18 and TRBJ1-1, reads NAGVMQNPRHLVRRRGQEARLRCSPMKGHSHVYWYRQLPEEGLKFMVYLQKENIIDESGMPKERFSAEFPKEGPSILRIQQVVRGDSAAYFCASSPYQGAWGTEAFFGQGTRLTVV.

V gene TRBV5-1 combines with J gene TRBJ1-2; D remains unclear. Germline V gives CDR1 SGHRS, CDR2 YFSETQ. CDR3 length: 14 amino acids. The V gene lost 6 bases and the J gene lost 1 base, with 13 bases spanning the gap. In nucleotides, the CDR3 is TGCGCCAGCAACACCGACGGCGGTAACTATGGCTACACCTTC. As protein: CASNTDGGNYGYTF.